Listed below are T cell receptor beta chains from one sample, sequenced in a study of Ad26.COV2.S vaccination and SARS-CoV-2 variants. Method: immunoSEQ multiplex PCR; TCRdb's copy keeps in-frame clones and lacks some. The sample records over 100,000 clones, about three quarters being singletons. Material: peripheral blood, obtained after recovery from COVID-19. The receptors here all came from a human donor who had recovered from COVID-19. CDR3s include the opening cysteine and the closing phenylalanine or tryptophan. A D gene is named only where the DNA matches it firmly. Only part of the rows carry a size: once, few, many, or a class if the clone is expanded.

j_gene,v_gene,abundance,d_gene,CDR3nt,CDR3aa
TRBJ1-4,TRBV18,few,.,TGTGCCAGCTCACCACGCGGAGCAACTAATGAAAAACTGTTTTTT,CASSPRGATNEKLFF
TRBJ2-5,TRBV4-1,.,.,TGCGCCAGCAGCCAAGTGCCGGGGGAGACCCAGTACTTC,CASSQVPGETQYF
TRBJ1-6,TRBV6-2/TRBV6-3,few,.,TGTGCCAGCAGTTCCCGGACGGATTCACCCCTCCACTTT,CASSSRTDSPLHF
TRBJ1-2,TRBV21-1,few,.,TGTGCCAGCAGCATTCCGTGCAGGGTAGTAAGTGAGGGCTACACCTTC,CASSIPCRVVSEGYTF
TRBJ1-4,TRBV5-1,once,TRBD1,TGCGCCAGCCGGACAGGGGGCGATACAACTAATGAAAAACTGTTTTTT,CASRTGGDTTNEKLFF
TRBJ2-7,TRBV28,few,.,TGTGCCAGCAAGAGGGGGGACGGTTACGAGCAGTACTTC,CASKRGDGYEQYF
TRBJ1-6,TRBV28,once,TRBD1,TGTGCCAGCAGTATGGAATCTACCGGGACAGTAGGTTCACCCCTCCACTTT,CASSMESTGTVGSPLHF
TRBJ1-3,TRBV28,.,.,TGTGCCAGTTTACCAGGGTTTATTAGAAACACCATATATTTT,CASLPGFIRNTIYF
TRBJ2-1,TRBV7-3,.,TRBD2,TGTGCCAGCAGCTTAACGACTAGCGCTAGCTCCTACAATGAGCAGTTCTTC,CASSLTTSASSYNEQFF
TRBJ1-6,TRBV6-5,.,.,TGTGCCAGCATGGGAGGCCTGGGGACACCCCTCCACTTT,CASMGGLGTPLHF
TRBJ1-3,TRBV7-9,few,TRBD1,TGTGCCAGCAGCTTATTCCAGGGGGACGCCATATATTTT,CASSLFQGDAIYF
TRBJ2-7,TRBV5-5,.,.,TGTGCCAGCAGCGGTGATTACTACGAGCAGTACTTC,CASSGDYYEQYF
TRBJ1-1,TRBV6-1,.,.,TGTGCCAGCAGTGAAGGAGGAGGGGATGTCCCTGAAGCTTTCTTT,CASSEGGGDVPEAFF
TRBJ1-4,TRBV20-1,once,.,TGCAGTGCTCTAATAGATGAAAAACTGTTTTTT,CSALIDEKLFF
TRBJ2-5,TRBV11-3,medium-sized,.,TGTGCCAGCAGCTTTATGGGCTTAGGGACCCAGTACTTC,CASSFMGLGTQYF
TRBJ2-2,TRBV4-1,.,TRBD2,TGCGCCAGCAGCCATCAAAGGACTAGCGGGGGATCCGGGGAGCTGTTTTTT,CASSHQRTSGGSGELFF
TRBJ2-3,TRBV2,.,TRBD2,TGTGCCAGCACCCCATCGGCTAGCGGGGGGGCTACCTCATTACAAGATACGCAGTATTTT,CASTPSASGGATSLQDTQYF
TRBJ2-5,TRBV5-4,.,.,TGTGCCAGCAGCTTGACCTACCAAGAGACCCAGTACTTC,CASSLTYQETQYF
TRBJ1-1,TRBV7-2,.,.,TGTGCCAGCAGCAATACAGGGCCGCCTATGAACACTGAAGCTTTCTTT,CASSNTGPPMNTEAFF
TRBJ2-5,TRBV5-1,.,.,TGCGCCAGCAGTGCGAGGGGCGGCGAGACCCAGTACTTC,CASSARGGETQYF
TRBJ1-6,TRBV7-9,.,.,TGTGCCAGCAGCTTAGAGGGAAATTCACCCCTCCACTTT,CASSLEGNSPLHF
TRBJ1-1,TRBV6-5,.,.,TGTGCCAGCAGTTACGGGAGGAACACTGAAGCTTTCTTT,CASSYGRNTEAFF
TRBJ2-1,TRBV7-3,.,TRBD1,TGTGCCAGCAGGTTAAACCCCGGGACAGGGCTCAATGAGCAGTTCTTC,CASRLNPGTGLNEQFF
TRBJ2-2,TRBV19,.,.,TGTGCCAGTAGTATAGTTAGGGGAGCAACCGGGGAGCTGTTTTTT,CASSIVRGATGELFF
TRBJ1-2,TRBV6-5,.,TRBD1,TGTGCCAGCGAAGACAGGGCGGTCTATGGCTACACCTTC,CASEDRAVYGYTF
TRBJ1-1,TRBV3-1/TRBV3-2,.,.,TGTGCCAGCAGTCCGGGGGGGGCGCACACTGAAGCTTTCTTT,CASSPGGAHTEAFF
TRBJ1-3,TRBV7-9,.,.,TGTGCCAGCAGCTTATCGCAGGTCGGAGGAAACACCATATATTTT,CASSLSQVGGNTIYF
TRBJ2-5,TRBV18,once,TRBD1,TGTGCCAGCTCACCGGGACAGGGGGAGACCCAGTACTTC,CASSPGQGETQYF
TRBJ2-7,TRBV2,.,.,TGTGCCAGCAGGCAGGGTCTGGGCTACGAGCAGTACTTC,CASRQGLGYEQYF
TRBJ1-6,TRBV27,.,.,TGTGCCAGCAAACAAGGCGGGTATAATTCACCCCTCCACTTT,CASKQGGYNSPLHF
TRBJ1-1,TRBV28,.,.,TGTGCCAGCATTCGCGGGACGTGGGGGGTTGAGGACACTGAAGCTTTCTTT,CASIRGTWGVEDTEAFF
TRBJ1-1,TRBV3-1/TRBV3-2,.,.,TGTGCCAGCAGCCAAGACAAACAGGGACCCACTGAAGCTTTCTTT,CASSQDKQGPTEAFF
TRBJ2-1,TRBV24-1,few,.,TGTGCCACCAGTGACCGGGCCCTGGGTGAGCAGTTCTTC,CATSDRALGEQFF
TRBJ2-5,TRBV27,.,TRBD2,TGTGCCAGCAGTCTCGGACTAGCGGGGGAACAAGAGACCCAGTACTTC,CASSLGLAGEQETQYF
TRBJ2-2,TRBV5-1,few,.,TGCGCCAGCAGTTGGCGGACGGAGAACACCGGGGAGCTGTTTTTT,CASSWRTENTGELFF
TRBJ2-3,TRBV18,once,TRBD2,TGTGCCAGCTCACCTTCGGGAGGGGATACGCAGTATTTT,CASSPSGGDTQYF
TRBJ1-3,TRBV4-1,.,TRBD1,TGCGCCAGCAGCCAAGGCCTCGGACAGGCCTCTGGAAACACCATATATTTT,CASSQGLGQASGNTIYF
TRBJ1-3,TRBV11-2,.,.,TGTGCCAGCAGCTTAGACGCGGTTTCGGTCTCTGGAAACACCATATATTTT,CASSLDAVSVSGNTIYF